These 31 T cell receptor beta chains came from one sample sequenced in a study of response to subunit inactivated influenza vaccine. Via MiXCR, TCRdb re-called the RT-PCR reads, giving one row per CDR3 protein. In the table there are 800,000 or so distinct CDR3 sequences, 21% of which are singletons. The specimen comprised PBMCs from blood, sampled more than 4 days after vaccination. The receptors were sampled from a man in his fifties who received an inactivated influenza vaccine.

This clonotype was detected only a few times. This chain's CDR3 is CATSRDGGISGNTIYF. DNA for the CDR3: TGTGCCACCAGCAGAGATGGAGGGATCTCTGGAAACACCATATATTTT. The V and J genes are TRBV15 and TRBJ1-3; D gene unclear. The germline V gene encodes CDR1 LNHNV and CDR2 YYDKDF (reference sequence). This CDR3 spans 16 amino acids. V dropped 0 bases and J dropped 0 bases, with 9 bases sitting between them.

V and J are TRBV20-1 and TRBJ2-7; 8 bases agree with TRBD1. The V and J ends lost 3 bases and 4 bases, in that order; junction bases with no gene match: 14. Germline V gene data show CDR1 as DFQATT and CDR2 as SNEGSKA (reference sequence). The CDR3 has 16 residues. The CDR3 DNA reads TGCAGTGCTAGCCCTCAGGGGGCAGGCGGCGGTTACGAGCAGTACTTC. Its protein product is CSASPQGAGGGYEQYF.

This clonotype came up many times. The chain recombines TRBV7-2 with TRBJ2-4; a possible D gene is TRBD2 (6 bases). With 5 bases removed from V and 7 bases from J, the gap between germline ends came to 15 bases. Germline CDR1 is SGHTA and CDR2 is FQGNSA. The CDR3 runs to 14 residues. Here the CDR3 reads CASSRPEGGNIQYF. The CDR3 bases are TGTGCCAGCAGCCGTCCGGAGGGCGGGAACATTCAGTACTTC.

The genes are TRBV5-6 and TRBJ1-2; D not certain. CDR3 length: 13 residues. Looked up from germline, CDR1 is SGHDT and CDR2 is YYEEEE. The V and J ends lost 4 bases and 8 bases respectively, with 15 bases between them. CDR3 sequence: CASSRKVLGGYTF. CDR3 in DNA: TGTGCCAGCAGCCGCAAGGTGTTGGGCGGCTACACCTTC.

The chain is built from TRBV4-3 and TRBJ2-7; TRBD2 aligns across 8 bases. The germline V gene has CDR1 LGHNA and CDR2 YSLEER. V lost 4 bases to trimming and J lost 3 bases; unmatched junction nucleotides: 5. The CDR3 extends over 14 amino acids. The chain's CDR3 is CASSPRAGDYEQYF. CDR3 DNA: TGCGCCAGCAGCCCGAGAGCGGGGGACTACGAGCAGTACTTC.

The table lists this clonotype with a few counts. The chain links TRBV4-1 to TRBJ2-1; D not resolved. V was trimmed by 3 bases and J by 0 bases, leaving 12 bases between them. CDR3 length: 16 residues. CDR1 is MGHRA, CDR2 YSYEKL, per germline. CDR3 loop: CASSHDHPSSYNEQFF. In DNA, the CDR3 is TGCGCCAGCAGCCACGACCACCCGAGCTCCTACAATGAGCAGTTCTTC.

J is TRBJ2-3 and V is TRBV5-1; 10 bases agree with TRBD2. V was clipped by 8 bases and J by 1 base; unmatched bases: 10. Per germline, CDR1 SGHRS and CDR2 YFSETQ. The CDR3 has 16 amino acids. As DNA, the CDR3 is TGCGCCAGTAGACCCCAGCGGGGGGGCCGCACAGATACGCAGTATTTT. Its protein product is CASRPQRGGRTDTQYF.

CDR3 protein: CSAGWTSGGITSTDTQYF. The CDR3 region has the DNA TGCAGTGCTGGATGGACTAGCGGGGGGATCACAAGCACAGATACGCAGTATTTT. V and J are TRBV20-1 and TRBJ2-3, with 14 bases fitting TRBD2. V lost 5 bases and J lost 0; bases outside the gene matches: 10. The germline gives CDR1 DFQATT, CDR2 SNEGSKA (reference sequence). The CDR3 has 18 residues.

The table lists this clonotype with many counts. The V call is TRBV10-1, the J call TRBJ2-3; TRBD2 matches at 7 bases. This CDR3 region has 15 residues. The V and J ends lost 0 bases and 3 bases, in that order; junction bases with no gene match: 3. Germline V gene sequence: CDR1 WNHNN, CDR2 SYGVQD (reference sequence). CDR3 protein: CASSESLGGTDTQYF. The CDR3 DNA reads as TGCGCCAGCAGTGAGTCTTTGGGAGGGACAGATACGCAGTATTTT.

As to this clonotype: The junction differs from germline at one of its ends, possibly a read error. The rearrangement joins TRBV7-7 to TRBJ2-5; 10 nucleotides agree with TRBD2. The CDR3 extends over 15 amino acids. Germline CDR1 SSHAT, CDR2 FNYEAQ (reference sequence). The CDR3 reads CASSLGTSVQETQYF. The CDR3 coding sequence is TGTGCTAGCAGCTTAGGGACTAGCGTACAAGAGACCCAGTACTTC.

This clonotype was detected a few times. The rearrangement uses TRBV20-1 and TRBJ2-4; 7 positions match TRBD1. This CDR3 is built from 14 residues. Unmatched junction bases numbered 2, after V lost 3 bases and J lost 0 bases. CDR1 and CDR2 (germline): DFQATT, SNEGSKA (reference sequence). DNA for the CDR3: TGCAGTGCTAGGGACAGGCTAGCCAAAAACATTCAGTACTTC. Its protein product is CSARDRLAKNIQYF.

This rearrangement joins TRBV11-3 to TRBJ2-1, with D perhaps matching TRBD2 (6 bases). This CDR3 has 15 amino acids. CDR1 is SGHNT and CDR2 is YENEEA in the germline V gene. V gave up 0 bases and J gave up 4 bases, with 10 bases separating them. CDR3 sequence (DNA): TGTGCCAGCAGCTTAGACGGGAGACATTACAATGAGCAGTTCTTC. Translated: CASSLDGRHYNEQFF.

The sample holds a few counts of this clonotype. This sequence joins TRBV11-2 and TRBJ2-5; TRBD2 aligns across 11 bases. Unmatched junction bases numbered 5, after V lost 5 bases and J lost 3 bases. CDR3 length: 15 residues. CDR1 and CDR2 from the germline V gene are SGHAT and FQNNGV. The CDR3 region has the DNA TGTGCCAGCAGCCGCGAGACTAGCGGGAAAGAGACCCAGTACTTC. It codes for CASSRETSGKETQYF.

This clonotype was counted between two and nine times. The chain uses TRBV10-3 and TRBJ1-2, with D unclear. The CDR3 spans 13 residues. Germline CDR1 reads ENHRY; CDR2 reads SYGVKD. V was shortened by 2 bases and J by 4 bases, with 8 bases between the two germline ends. DNA of the CDR3: TGTGCCATCAGTGAGCGGTATGTCTATGGCTACACCTTC. This codes for CAISERYVYGYTF.

J is TRBJ2-5 and V is TRBV3-1, with TRBD2 matching 7 bases. The CDR3 covers 14 residues. The V gene end was trimmed by 5 bases and the J gene end by 5 bases; junction bases not matched to a gene: 8. The germline V gene has CDR1 LGHDT and CDR2 YNNKEL (reference sequence). The CDR3 spells CASSTRTRSETQYF. CDR3 DNA: TGTGCCAGCAGCACCCGGACTAGGAGCGAGACCCAGTACTTC.

V gene TRBV6-5 combines with J gene TRBJ2-7; 8 bases map to TRBD2. There are 16 residues in the CDR3. Germline V lookup: CDR1 MNHEY, CDR2 SVGAGI. With 4 bases clipped from V and 7 bases from J, the junction kept 15 bases outside the gene matches. Here the CDR3 reads CASSLGPRGGDKEQYF. CDR3 nucleotides: TGTGCCAGCAGTTTAGGGCCTCGGGGGGGAGACAAGGAGCAGTACTTC.

This clonotype came up a few times. The chain is built from TRBV6-1 and TRBJ1-4, with 7 bases that match TRBD1. The CDR3 runs to 14 residues. V trimming: 3 bases; J trimming: 6 bases; junction bases outside the gene matches: 4. The germline CDR1 and CDR2 sequences are MNHNS and SASEGT. The CDR3 nucleotides read TGTGCCAGCAGTGAGACAGGGCGGGATGAAAAACTGTTTTTT. Translated: CASSETGRDEKLFF.

The chain couples TRBV4-3 to TRBJ2-2; perhaps TRBD2 as D (5 bases). This CDR3 contains 14 residues. Germline lookup yields CDR1 LGHNA and CDR2 YSLEER. The V end lost 1 base, the J end lost 6 bases, and 9 bases lay between the germline ends. The DNA for the CDR3 is TGCGCCAGCAGCCAAGGGAGGCGGGCCGGGGAGCTGTTTTTT. Translation gives CASSQGRRAGELFF.

This sequence joins TRBV12-3 or TRBV12-4 and TRBJ1-2; D not resolved. The length of the CDR3 is 11 residues. V shed 6 bases and J shed 8 bases, with 10 bases lying between them. The CDR3 sequence is CASRSSGGYTF. CDR3 bases: TGTGCCAGCAGATCCTCGGGGGGCTACACCTTC.

This clonotype has only a few counts. The chain couples TRBV2 to TRBJ2-2; D is possibly TRBD1 or TRBD2 (5 bases each). V dropped 8 bases and J dropped 1 base, with 11 bases sitting between them. The CDR3 covers 14 residues. Germline CDR1 reads SNHLY; CDR2 reads FYNNEI. This CDR3 is CASRDGLNTGELFF. The CDR3 region has the DNA TGTGCCAGCCGGGACGGATTGAACACCGGGGAGCTGTTTTTT. The whole variable domain, remainder taken from reference TRBV2 and TRBJ2-2, is EPEVTQTPSHQVTQMGQEVILRCVPISNHLYFYWYRQILGQKVEFLVSFYNNEISEKSEIFDDQFSVERPDGSNFTLKIRSTKLEDSAMYFCASRDGLNTGELFFGEGSRLTVL.

The J gene is TRBJ2-3, the V gene TRBV12-3 or TRBV12-4, with D perhaps matching TRBD2 (5 bases). CDR3 size: 15 residues. V was shortened by 2 bases and J by 2 bases, with 11 bases between the two germline ends. This CDR3 reads CASSLLAPPTDTQYF. The CDR3, as DNA: TGTGCCAGCAGTTTACTAGCCCCCCCCACAGATACGCAGTATTTT.

This clonotype has only a few counts. The genes are TRBV7-2 and TRBJ1-2, with 7 nucleotides matching TRBD1. Germline trimming cut 6 bases from V and 4 bases from J; bases unmatched to any gene: 8. Germline values: CDR1 SGHTA, CDR2 FQGNSA. The CDR3 is 14 residues long. The CDR3: CASRRIQGRYGYTF. For the CDR3, the DNA is TGTGCCAGCAGAAGAATACAGGGGCGCTATGGCTACACCTTC. Together with reference TRBV7-2 and TRBJ1-2, the CDR3 gives the full variable domain: GAGVSQSPSNKVTEKGKDVELRCDPISGHTALYWYRQSLGQGLEFLIYFQGNSAPDKSGLPSDRFSAERTGGSVSTLTIQRTQQEDSAVYLCASRRIQGRYGYTFGSGTRLTVV.

The genes are TRBV20-1 and TRBJ1-2; D not certain. The CDR3 spans 14 residues. V dropped 4 bases and J dropped 2 bases, with 14 bases sitting between them. In germline, CDR1 is DFQATT, CDR2 SNEGSKA (reference sequence). DNA for the CDR3: TGCAGTGCTACGTCAGGCCGGGTGAACTATGGCTACACCTTC. Its protein is CSATSGRVNYGYTF.

The chain recombines TRBV5-1 with TRBJ1-1; D unresolved. Trimming removed 3 bases at V and 1 base at J, with 13 bases between. CDR3 length equals 15 residues. Germline-derived CDR1 and CDR2 are SGHRS and YFSETQ. CDR3 loop: CASSSAPGRNTEAFF. CDR3 nucleotide sequence: TGCGCCAGCAGCTCAGCCCCGGGGAGGAACACTGAAGCTTTCTTT.

This clonotype has only a few counts. The chain joins TRBV15 to TRBJ2-5; D call uncertain. Deletions cut 3 bases from V and 3 bases from J, with 11 bases between. Germline assignment: CDR1 LNHNV and CDR2 YYDKDF (reference sequence). The CDR3 covers 14 residues. This chain's CDR3 is CATSRTLVEETQYF. As DNA, the CDR3 is TGTGCCACCAGCAGGACGCTAGTGGAAGAGACCCAGTACTTC.

This clonotype came up a few times. The chain has TRBV10-3 and TRBJ1-2; no clear D. Deletions cut 8 bases from V and 2 bases from J, with 9 bases between. Germline CDR1 and CDR2: ENHRY and SYGVKD. The CDR3 runs 12 residues. CDR3 bases: TGTGCCATCCTGGGTCAGAACTATGGCTACACCTTC. This codes for CAILGQNYGYTF.

At least ten counts were recorded for this clonotype. The chain uses TRBV6-1 and TRBJ1-5; D ambiguous. In germline, CDR1 is MNHNS, CDR2 SASEGT. The CDR3 covers 13 residues. V shed 2 bases and J shed 4 bases, with 6 bases lying between them. This CDR3 is CASSEIRNQPQHF. DNA for the CDR3: TGTGCCAGCAGTGAAATCCGTAATCAGCCCCAGCATTTT.

The chain is built from TRBV7-9 and TRBJ2-7, with 8 bases lining up with TRBD1. CDR1 and CDR2 (germline): SEHNR, FQNEAQ (reference sequence). The CDR3 contains 14 residues. The V gene end was trimmed by 4 bases and the J gene end by 2 bases; junction bases not matched to a gene: 4. The CDR3 reads CASSSRGQTYEQYF. As DNA, the CDR3 is TGTGCCAGCAGCTCCAGGGGGCAAACCTACGAGCAGTACTTC. Full variable domain (missing parts from reference TRBV7-9 and TRBJ2-7): DTGVSQNPRHKITKRGQNVTFRCDPISEHNRLYWYRQTLGQGPEFLTYFQNEAQLEKSRLLSDRFSAERPKGSFSTLEIQRTEQGDSAMYLCASSSRGQTYEQYFGPGTRLTVT.

V is TRBV28 and J is TRBJ2-4; 7 bases agree with TRBD2. This CDR3 has 18 residues. After removal of 5 bases from V and 1 base from J, the junction contained 14 bases not matched to a gene. The germline gives CDR1 MDHEN, CDR2 SYDVKM. In DNA, the CDR3 is TGTGCCAGCAGTCCCAGCGGGAACTCAATTGTGGCCAAAAACATTCAGTACTTC. Translation: CASSPSGNSIVAKNIQYF.

The gene calls are TRBV15 and TRBJ2-7, with 10 bases matching TRBD1. CDR3 length equals 17 residues. The V gene's germline CDR1 is LNHNV and CDR2 YYDKDF (reference sequence). Germline trimming cut 0 bases from V and 2 bases from J; bases unmatched to any gene: 7. CDR3 loop: CATSRDAKGTGAYEQYF. The CDR3 DNA reads as TGTGCCACCAGCAGAGATGCCAAAGGGACAGGGGCCTACGAGCAGTACTTC. Filled out from reference TRBV15 and TRBJ2-7, the complete variable domain reads DAMVIQNPRYQVTQFGKPVTLSCSQTLNHNVMYWYQQKSSQAPKLLFHYYDKDFNNEADTPDNFQSRRPNTSFCFLDIRSPGLGDTAMYLCATSRDAKGTGAYEQYFGPGTRLTVT.

This clonotype showed up just a few times. V gene TRBV20-1 combines with J gene TRBJ2-1; the D gene could be TRBD1 or TRBD2 (5 bases each). This CDR3 comprises 13 residues. Between the trimmed V and J ends, which lost 3 bases and 5 bases, there was a span of 11 bases. Germline V lookup: CDR1 DFQATT, CDR2 SNEGSKA (reference sequence). This chain's CDR3 is CSASKGRNNEQFF. CDR3 bases: TGCAGTGCTAGTAAGGGACGAAACAATGAGCAGTTCTTC.